This TCR beta chain was sequenced during a study of B cell selection in AIRE deficiency. As concerns this clone: Its specificity is unknown.

Germline CDR1 reads SGHTA; CDR2 reads FQGNSA. This CDR3 has 15 amino acids. With V trimmed by 5 bases and J by 10 bases, 9 bases remained unmatched. The repertoire was sequenced with immunoSEQ multiplex PCR; TCRdb's copy has only in-frame clones and lacks some. Among about 18,000 clones listed, approximately 94% were seen once. Study-level findings and limits: TCRbeta-only data showed 30% to 45% of shared healthy Treg sequences in healthy Tconv. AIRE-deficient Tconv and Treg repertoires matched healthy donors in TCRBV, CDR3 length, diversity. Only about 9.3% of 3,500 to 4,500 shared Treg sequences were patient-specific; roughly 30% healthy-specific.

Sorted regulatory T cells were CD4-positive, CD25-high and CD127-low or negative. Specimen: CD4+CD25+ Tregs sorted from PBMCs. The receptor was isolated from a human donor in good health. The V gene is TRBV7-2, the J gene TRBJ2-1, with 12 bases aligning to TRBD2. The CDR3: CASSTTSGSYGEQFF. In DNA form, the CDR3 reads TGTGCCAGCAGCACGACTAGCGGGAGTTATGGGGAGCAGTTCTTC.